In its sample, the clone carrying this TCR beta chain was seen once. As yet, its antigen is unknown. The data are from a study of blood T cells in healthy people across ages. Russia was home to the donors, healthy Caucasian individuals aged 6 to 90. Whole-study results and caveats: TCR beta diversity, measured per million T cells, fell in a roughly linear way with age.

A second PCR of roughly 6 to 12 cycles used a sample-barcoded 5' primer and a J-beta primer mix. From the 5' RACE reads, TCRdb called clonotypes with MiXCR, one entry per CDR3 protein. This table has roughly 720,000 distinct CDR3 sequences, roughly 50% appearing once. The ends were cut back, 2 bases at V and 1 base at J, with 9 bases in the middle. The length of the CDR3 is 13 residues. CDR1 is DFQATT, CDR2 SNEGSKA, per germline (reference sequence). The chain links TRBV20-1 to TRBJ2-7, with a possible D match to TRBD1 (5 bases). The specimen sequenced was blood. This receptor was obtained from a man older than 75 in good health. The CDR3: CSARLSGSYEQYF. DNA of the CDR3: TGCAGTGCTAGATTATCAGGGTCCTACGAGCAGTACTTC.